A selection of T cell receptor beta chains follows, all from one sample in a study of blood T cell repertoires in COVID-19. Measured with immunoSEQ multiplex PCR; TCRdb has only the in-frame clones, and not every one. The sample has approximately 210,000 clones, approximately 85% seen once. The sample comprised peripheral blood. The source is a woman aged 45-65 years with active or convalescent COVID-19. The conserved cysteine and the conserved F or W are not part of the CDR3 here. Rows may omit the clone size; those that give it use once, few, many or a size class.

11 TRBV6-1 NA ASSEALRQPQH
13 TRBV3-1/TRBV3-2 NA ASSQLGGQNYGYT
16 TRBV15 NA ATSRDPSSSGLNYEQY
13 TRBV9 NA ASSAGLASTYEQY
14 TRBV7-9 NA ASSGLARYLTDTQY
13 TRBV5-1 NA ASSFGTGEYSPLH
12 TRBV5-1 NA ASSLMSGGGEQY
13 TRBV5-1 NA ASSPGTGIVEEQY
13 TRBV2 once ASSGRLAGEETQY
13 TRBV6-5 NA ASRPGTGVYNEQF
12 TRBV29-1 NA SVVAGGLTDTQY
15 TRBV10-3 NA AISDHRTGTGVFGYT
11 TRBV5-1 few ASSFTGGETQY
12 TRBV5-1 few ASSYKPSTGELF
13 TRBV6-4 NA ASSPMGRSTDTQY
12 TRBV7-2 once ASSFRRKNTEAF
13 TRBV7-9 NA ASSVLQGMNTEAF
14 TRBV2 NA ASSEATLAWGETQY
11 TRBV27 NA ASSTGVAGELF
10 TRBV3-1/TRBV3-2 NA ASMGQGFVAF
14 TRBV5-1 NA ASSLAATSGLNEQF
10 TRBV7-9 NA ASSSTRETQY
13 TRBV5-1 NA ASSLAGGYTDTQY
14 TRBV12-1 NA ASSSTSGDSYNEQF
12 TRBV5-5 NA ASSWTGGRETQY
12 TRBV19 NA ASIKDRVITEAF
12 TRBV11-2 NA ASSGQGYLKTQY
17 TRBV10-3 NA AISGGAGGPPPQADTQY
13 TRBV5-1 NA ASGKSTQPNEKLF
12 TRBV24-1 NA ATSDQTGVNEQF
14 TRBV6-4 NA ASSDLASGRIREQF
13 TRBV2 NA ASDRDSTSTDTQY
11 TRBV2 NA ASSDDYQETQY
11 TRBV11-2 once ASSRGQAFGYT
12 TRBV2 NA ASTTTLGGYGYT
14 TRBV14 NA ASSHLDSLSGNTIY
11 TRBV7-2 NA ASSLDGGQPQH
13 TRBV6-5 few ASSPKGGGSDEQF
18 TRBV24-1 few ATSIPVMILDRGRGYGYT
11 TRBV6-5 NA ATTLQGIGSYT
12 TRBV28 NA ASSLNTLGPEAF
11 TRBV16 NA ASSQSRQETQY